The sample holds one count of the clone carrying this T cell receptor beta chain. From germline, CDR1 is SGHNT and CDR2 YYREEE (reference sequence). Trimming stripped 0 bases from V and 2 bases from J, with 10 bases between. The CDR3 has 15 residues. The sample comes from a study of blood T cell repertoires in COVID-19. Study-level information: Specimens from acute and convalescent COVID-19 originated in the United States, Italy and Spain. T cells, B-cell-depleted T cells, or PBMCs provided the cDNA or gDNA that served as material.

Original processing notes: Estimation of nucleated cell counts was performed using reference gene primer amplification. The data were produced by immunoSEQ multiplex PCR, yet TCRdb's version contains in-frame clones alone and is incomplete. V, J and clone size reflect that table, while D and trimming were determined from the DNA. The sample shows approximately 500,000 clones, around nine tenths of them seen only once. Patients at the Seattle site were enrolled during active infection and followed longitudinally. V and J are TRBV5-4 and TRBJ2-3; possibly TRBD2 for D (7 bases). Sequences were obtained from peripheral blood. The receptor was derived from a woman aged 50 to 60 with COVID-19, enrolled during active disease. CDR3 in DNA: TGTGCCAGCAGCTTGGCGGGGGGCTTCACAGATACGCAGTATTTT. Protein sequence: CASSLAGGFTDTQYF.